This TCR beta chain emerged from a study of shared clonotypes between healthy human individuals (dated by TCRdb to the early 2020s). The study in broad terms: A few men and a couple of women, aged 18 to 49 years, made up the cohort. Per donor, three plates each were used for CD4 naive and CD4 memory, two for CD8 naive, and one for CD8 memory. Blood TCR repertoires of a handful of healthy adults were deeply sequenced to estimate repertoire size and the extent of clonotype sharing between individuals. Libraries were prepared and TCR repertoires were sequenced by different laboratories using diverse techniques, in order to increase sequencing depth and limit assay-specific biases. Per donor, leukapheresis produced somewhere between about 0.85 and 8.9 billion PBMCs.

As concerns this clone: Its antigen is unknown. The input lacks base qualities; no much larger clone sits a single base away.

The CDR3 runs 16 residues from the cysteine to the phenylalanine. Only CDR3 DNA remains: 48 bases, in frame from the first base. CDR1 and CDR2, looked up from the germline V gene (reference sequence), are SEHNR and FQNEAQ. V is cut back by 5 bases and J by 1 base, with 9 bases in the junction unmatched. Healthy HIV-negative adults with no recently reported acute infections or vaccinations were included as donors. Every donor was a Caucasian adult living in Nashville, Tennessee, USA. CD8 memory samples consisted of magnetically selected CD45RO+ cells combined with CCR7-negative CD45RA+ effector memory (TemRA) cells. After blood collection by leukapheresis, PBMCs were isolated using Ficoll-Histopaque density gradient centrifugation and then cryopreserved in the vapor phase of liquid nitrogen. Analytical flow cytometry was used to check the purity and quantity of every magnetically sorted T cell population. Genomic DNA was isolated from every sorted fraction and measured by UV absorbance on a Nanodrop 2000c.

General conclusions and limits of the study: Estimated clonotype richness was generally larger for naive than for memory subsets. Sharing across several donors was observed for approximately 4.6% of naive CD4, over 3% of naive CD8, over 2% of memory CD4, and around 0.4% of memory CD8 clonotypes. Because the study included only a small number of donors, the genetic and exposure-history diversity represented was limited. Higher generation probabilities were observed for clonotypes shared by all four sorted-subset donors than for non-shared clonotypes. Sampling was limited to blood, and TCR repertoires in tissue likely differ from TCR repertoires in blood. Pairwise subsampling indicated that sequencing depth was expected to affect the degree of clonotype sharing among donors. Incomplete sequencing was indicated by rarefaction of sorted-subset datasets, despite the large sequencing depth.

Using the deep immunoSEQ assay, multiplex PCR amplified TCR CDR3 regions from genomic DNA. Genomic DNA extracted from each cell subset was distributed evenly over all wells of several immunoSEQ 96-well plates, and each plate served as one replicate. For sorted subsets, around 200 ng genomic DNA, equal to 30,000 or so T cell genomes, was loaded into each replicate PCR. Purified libraries were quantified with a Qubit 3.0 fluorometer, sized on a Bioanalyzer 2100, and re-quantified with the KAPA Library Quantification kit. A separate single-read 150-cycle Illumina NextSeq 550 flow cell was used to sequence each immunoSEQ 96-well plate. The authors processed their data as follows. Because the immunoSEQ output included only junctional sequences and no quality scores, the filtering could not be the same as the filtering used for full-length reads. Sequences were annotated with PyIR, a Python wrapper for IgBLAST v1.9, using IMGT germline references to assign V/J genes and CDR3. Any read was removed if the V/J assignment was weak (E-value above 1e-6), the CDR3 was missing, or the read contained stop codons, out-of-frame junctions, or ambiguous translated residues. V3J clonotypes were defined as sequences sharing an identical inferred V gene, J gene, and CDR3 amino acid sequence. To compute the percentage overlap between repertoires, the number of shared unique clonotypes was divided by the size of the smaller repertoire. Repertoire richness was assessed with RTK rarefaction, the Chao1 estimator, and Recon v2.1 estimates of unobserved clonotypes. Generation probabilities for all TCRbeta clonotypes obtained by the gDNA method from a handful of donors were computed using OLGA. In TCRdb, the immuneACCESS table is reduced to in-frame sequences with V and J assigned. These tables do not hold every clone; where another copy was compared, an unresolved V gene accounts for under half, and the others remain unexplained. The V and J calls and clone size are taken from that table; D and trimming were inferred from the DNA. The table for this sample lists 110,000 or so clones; about two thirds of them were counted only once. The ten largest clones add up to around 23% of the sample.

This receptor was identified in a woman in her 30s in good health. In this chain, TRBV7-9 is recombined with TRBJ2-7, with 9 central nucleotides matching TRBD1. What was sequenced was memory CD8+ T cells sorted from blood. Read against the paper, the sample's cell subset or site label means: CD45RO+ cells pooled with CCR7-negative TemRA cells. The DNA sequence is as follows: TGTGCCAGCAGCGAATACAGGGGGCACGGTTCCTACGAGCAGTACTTC. Its product reads: CASSEYRGHGSYEQYF.